Sequencing of this T cell receptor beta chain was carried out in a study of blood T cell repertoires in COVID-19. Study-level information: Some COVID-19 samples were acute and others convalescent; all came from the United States, Italy and Spain.

Original handling: Amplification with reference gene primers provided the estimates of nucleated cell counts. The assay was immunoSEQ multiplex PCR, and TCRdb's table has in-frame clones only and misses some. That table gives V, J and clone size, and the DNA gave D and trimming. The sample records some 200,000 clones, more than 75% being singletons. Trimming removed 5 bases from V and 1 base from J; junction bases left unmatched: 6. The CDR3 contains 15 residues. The germline V gene has CDR1 KGHSH and CDR2 LQKENI. This chain links TRBV18 with TRBJ2-7, with 9 bases that match TRBD2. This clonotype originated in a man aged 65-85 years with acute or convalescent COVID-19. The sample was peripheral blood. CDR3 DNA: TGTGCCAGCTCAAGCATAGGACTAGCGTCCTACGAGCAGTACTTC. Translated, it gives CASSSIGLASYEQYF. The variable domain in full, completed from reference TRBV18 and TRBJ2-7, reads NAGVMQNPRHLVRRRGQEARLRCSPMKGHSHVYWYRQLPEEGLKFMVYLQKENIIDESGMPKERFSAEFPKEGPSILRIQQVVRGDSAAYFCASSSIGLASYEQYFGPGTRLTVT.